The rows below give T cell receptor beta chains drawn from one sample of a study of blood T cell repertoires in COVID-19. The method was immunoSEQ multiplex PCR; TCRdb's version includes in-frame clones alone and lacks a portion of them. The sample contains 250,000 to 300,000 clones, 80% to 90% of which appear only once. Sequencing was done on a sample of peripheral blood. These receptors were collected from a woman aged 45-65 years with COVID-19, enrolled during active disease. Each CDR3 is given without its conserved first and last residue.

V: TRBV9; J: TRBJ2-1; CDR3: ASSVRGTSLNEQF
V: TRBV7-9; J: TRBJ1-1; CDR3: ASRLTTRQWVQNTEAF
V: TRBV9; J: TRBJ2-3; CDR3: ASSVDVQVYRGTDTQY
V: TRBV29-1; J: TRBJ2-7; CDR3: SVERDRGYEQY
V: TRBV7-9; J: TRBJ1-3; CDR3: ASSLAPGLSSGNTIY
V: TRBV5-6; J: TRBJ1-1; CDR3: ASSLRPGSFSALNTEAF
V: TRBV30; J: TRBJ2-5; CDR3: AWTPGVETQY
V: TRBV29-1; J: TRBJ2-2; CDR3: SVGPPGQGITGELF
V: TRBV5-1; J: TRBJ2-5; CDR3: ASMPGGQETQY
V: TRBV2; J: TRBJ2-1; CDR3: ATNRDRGSSEQF
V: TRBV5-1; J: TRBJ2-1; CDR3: ASSLARDSYNEQF
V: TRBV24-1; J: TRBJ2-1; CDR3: ATSDPLAGGPIAYNEQF
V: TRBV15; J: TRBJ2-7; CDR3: ATSPRGYEQY
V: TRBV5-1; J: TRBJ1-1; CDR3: ASRRQENTEAF
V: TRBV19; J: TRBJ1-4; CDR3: ASSRQANNEKLF
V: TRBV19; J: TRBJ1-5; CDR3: ASSIKGRQPQH
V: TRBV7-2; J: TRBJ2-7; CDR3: ASSLTGDSYEQY
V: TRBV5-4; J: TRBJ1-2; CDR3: ASSLGQGYYGYT
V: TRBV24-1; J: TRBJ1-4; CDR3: ATSRQGAPEKLF
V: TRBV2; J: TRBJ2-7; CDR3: ASLGSGGYEQY
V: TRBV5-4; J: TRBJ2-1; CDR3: ASSLEQSSYNEQF
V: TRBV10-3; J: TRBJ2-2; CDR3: AISAGAGELF
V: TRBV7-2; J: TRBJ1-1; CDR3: ASSFRARGLSEAF
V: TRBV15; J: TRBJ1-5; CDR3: ATSRGRRENQPQH
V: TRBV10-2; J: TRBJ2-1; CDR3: ASSNGGRSNEQF
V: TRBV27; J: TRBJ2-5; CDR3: ASSFGRTQETQY